The TCR beta chain described here comes from a study of blood T cells in healthy people across ages. The study, taken as a whole, reports: A conclusive naive versus antigen-experienced comparison was prevented by the unsorted PBMCs.

On this clonotype itself: The antigen is undetermined.

Using a J-beta primer mix together with a sample-barcoded 5' primer, a second PCR was run for about 7 to 12 cycles. A single record per CDR3 protein comes from TCRdb applying MiXCR to the 5' RACE reads. The table lists 1.5 million to 2 million distinct CDR3 sequences, approximately 30% of them singletons. The sequencing input was blood. The source is a woman aged 30 to 39 in good health.

The CDR3 nucleotides are TGTGCCAGCGGACCACAGCGGGGGGTATCCACAGATACGCAGTATTTT. Protein sequence: CASGPQRGVSTDTQYF. The chain recombines TRBV28 with TRBJ2-3, with TRBD2 matching over 9 bases. The CDR3 length is 16 residues. The germline CDR1 and CDR2 sequences are MDHEN and SYDVKM. Unmatched junction bases numbered 11, after V lost 8 bases and J lost 2 bases.